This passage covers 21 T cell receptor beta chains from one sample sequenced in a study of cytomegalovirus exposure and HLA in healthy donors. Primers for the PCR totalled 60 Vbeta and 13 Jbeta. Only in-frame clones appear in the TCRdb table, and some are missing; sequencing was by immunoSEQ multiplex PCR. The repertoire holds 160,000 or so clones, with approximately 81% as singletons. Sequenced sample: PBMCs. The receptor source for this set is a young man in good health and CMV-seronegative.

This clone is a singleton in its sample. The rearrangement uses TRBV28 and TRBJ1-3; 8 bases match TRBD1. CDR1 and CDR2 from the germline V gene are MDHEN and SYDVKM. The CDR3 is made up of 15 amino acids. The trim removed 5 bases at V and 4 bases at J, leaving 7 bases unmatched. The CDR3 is CASSPYRGLGNTIYF. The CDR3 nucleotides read TGTGCCAGCAGTCCATACAGGGGGTTGGGAAACACCATATATTTT.

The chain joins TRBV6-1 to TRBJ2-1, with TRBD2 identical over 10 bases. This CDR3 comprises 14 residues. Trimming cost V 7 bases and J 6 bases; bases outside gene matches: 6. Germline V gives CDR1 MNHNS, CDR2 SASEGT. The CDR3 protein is CASTPAGGVNEQFF. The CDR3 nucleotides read TGTGCCAGCACCCCAGCGGGAGGGGTCAATGAGCAGTTCTTC.

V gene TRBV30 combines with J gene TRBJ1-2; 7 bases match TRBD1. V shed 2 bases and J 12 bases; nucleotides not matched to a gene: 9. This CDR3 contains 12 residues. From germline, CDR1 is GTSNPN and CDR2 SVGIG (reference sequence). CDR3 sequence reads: CAWSFTGTVDTF. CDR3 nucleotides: TGTGCCTGGAGTTTTACCGGGACAGTGGACACCTTC.

The CDR3 region is CASSLATSTDTQYF. Written as DNA, the CDR3 is TGTGCCAGCAGCTTAGCGACTAGTACCGATACGCAGTATTTT. The genes are TRBV7-9 and TRBJ2-3; a weak D match, TRBD2 (6 bases). The CDR3 is 14 amino acids. Germline lookup yields CDR1 SEHNR and CDR2 FQNEAQ (reference sequence). Trimming cost V 0 bases and J 6 bases, with 10 bases left between them.

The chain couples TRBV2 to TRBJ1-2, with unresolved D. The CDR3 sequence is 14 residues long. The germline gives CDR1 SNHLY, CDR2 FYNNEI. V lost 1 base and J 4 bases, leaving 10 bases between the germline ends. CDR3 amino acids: CASSEESRSYGYTF. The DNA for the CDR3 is TGTGCCAGCAGTGAAGAATCACGCAGCTATGGCTACACCTTC.

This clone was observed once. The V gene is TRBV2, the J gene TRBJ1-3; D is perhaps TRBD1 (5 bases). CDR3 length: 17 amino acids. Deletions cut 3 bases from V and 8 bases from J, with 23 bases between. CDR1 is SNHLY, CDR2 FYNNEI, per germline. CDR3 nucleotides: TGTGCCAGCAGTGAGGGGGGAACCGTCCGAGGGTTTCACACCATATATTTT. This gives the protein CASSEGGTVRGFHTIYF.

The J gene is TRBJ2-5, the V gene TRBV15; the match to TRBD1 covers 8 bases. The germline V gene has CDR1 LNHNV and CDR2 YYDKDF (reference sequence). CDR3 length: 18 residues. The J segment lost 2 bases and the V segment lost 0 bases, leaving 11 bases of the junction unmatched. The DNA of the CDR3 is TGTGCCACCAGCAGAGATCTAAAACCGGGGACAGGTCAAGAGACCCAGTACTTC. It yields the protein CATSRDLKPGTGQETQYF.

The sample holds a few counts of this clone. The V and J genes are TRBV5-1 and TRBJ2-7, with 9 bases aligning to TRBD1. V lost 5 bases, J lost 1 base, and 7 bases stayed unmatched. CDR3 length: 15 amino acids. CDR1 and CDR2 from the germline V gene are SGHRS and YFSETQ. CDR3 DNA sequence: TGCGCCAGCAGGTCCGGGGACAGGGCTTCCTACGAGCAGTACTTC. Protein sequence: CASRSGDRASYEQYF.

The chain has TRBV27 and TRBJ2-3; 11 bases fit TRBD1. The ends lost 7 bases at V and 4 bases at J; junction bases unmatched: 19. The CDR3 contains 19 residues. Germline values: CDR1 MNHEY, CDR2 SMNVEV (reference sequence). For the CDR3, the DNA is TGTGCCAGCACCCCAGGGACAGGGGGGCTACAGGGGGGTTCAGATACGCAGTATTTT. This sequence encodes CASTPGTGGLQGGSDTQYF.

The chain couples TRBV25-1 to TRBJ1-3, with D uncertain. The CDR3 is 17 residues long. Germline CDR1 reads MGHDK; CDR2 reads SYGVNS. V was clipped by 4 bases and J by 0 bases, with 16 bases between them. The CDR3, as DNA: TGTGCCAGCAGTGGGCGGATGTGGCCGAACTCTGGAAACACCATATATTTT. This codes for CASSGRMWPNSGNTIYF. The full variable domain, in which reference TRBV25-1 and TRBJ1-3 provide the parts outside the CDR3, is EADIYQTPRYLVIGTGKKITLECSQTMGHDKMYWYQQDPGMELHLIHYSYGVNSTEKGDLSSESTVSRIRTEHFPLTLESARPSHTSQYLCASSGRMWPNSGNTIYFGEGSWLTVV.

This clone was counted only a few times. The chain's CDR3 is CAIGQGPNTEAFF. The CDR3 coding sequence is TGTGCCATCGGACAGGGCCCGAACACTGAAGCTTTCTTT. This sequence joins TRBV10-3 and TRBJ1-1; 8 bases align to TRBD1. This CDR3 comprises 13 residues. Germline CDR1 is ENHRY and CDR2 is SYGVKD. J lost 1 base, V lost 8 bases, and 3 bases had no gene match.

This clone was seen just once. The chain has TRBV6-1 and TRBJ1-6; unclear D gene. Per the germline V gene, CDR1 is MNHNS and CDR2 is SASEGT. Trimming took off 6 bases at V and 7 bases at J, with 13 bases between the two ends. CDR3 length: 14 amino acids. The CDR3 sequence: CASSPLRENSPLHF. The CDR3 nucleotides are TGTGCCAGCAGCCCTCTAAGGGAGAATTCACCCCTCCACTTT.

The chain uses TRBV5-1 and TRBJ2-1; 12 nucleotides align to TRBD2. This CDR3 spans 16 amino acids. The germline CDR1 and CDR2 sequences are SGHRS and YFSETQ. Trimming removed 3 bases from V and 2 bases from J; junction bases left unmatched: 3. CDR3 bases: TGCGCCAGCAGCTCCACTAGCGGGAGGCCCTACAATGAGCAGTTCTTC. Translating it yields CASSSTSGRPYNEQFF. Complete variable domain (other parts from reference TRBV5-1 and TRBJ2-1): KAGVTQTPRYLIKTRGQQVTLSCSPISGHRSVSWYQQTPGQGLQFLFEYFSETQRNKGNFPGRFSGRQFSNSRSEMNVSTLELGDSALYLCASSSTSGRPYNEQFFGPGTRLTVL.

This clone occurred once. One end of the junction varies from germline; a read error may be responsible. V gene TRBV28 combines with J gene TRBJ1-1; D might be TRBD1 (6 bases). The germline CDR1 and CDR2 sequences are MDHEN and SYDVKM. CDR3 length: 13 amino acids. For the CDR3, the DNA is TGTGCCAGCATGGGGGGGCCTACCCCTGACGCTTTCTTT. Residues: CASMGGPTPDAFF. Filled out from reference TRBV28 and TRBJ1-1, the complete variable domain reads DVKVTQSSRYLVKRTGEKVFLECVQDMDHENMFWYRQDPGLGLRLIYFSYDVKMKEKGDIPEGYSVSREKKERFSLILESASTNQTSMYLCASMGGPTPDAFFGQGTRLTVV.

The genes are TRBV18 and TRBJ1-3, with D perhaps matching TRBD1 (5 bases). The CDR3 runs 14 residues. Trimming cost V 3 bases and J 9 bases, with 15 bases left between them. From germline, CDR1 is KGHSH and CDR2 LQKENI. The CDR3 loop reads CASSPRPDSTTIYF. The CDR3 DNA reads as TGTGCCAGCTCACCCCGCCCTGACAGTACCACCATATATTTT.

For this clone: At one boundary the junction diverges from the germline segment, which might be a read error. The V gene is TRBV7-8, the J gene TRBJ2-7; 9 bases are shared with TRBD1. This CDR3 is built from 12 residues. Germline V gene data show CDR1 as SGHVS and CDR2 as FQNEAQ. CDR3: CASSPGQGGDVF. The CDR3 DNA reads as TGTGCCAGCAGCCCGGGACAGGGAGGCGATGTCTTC.

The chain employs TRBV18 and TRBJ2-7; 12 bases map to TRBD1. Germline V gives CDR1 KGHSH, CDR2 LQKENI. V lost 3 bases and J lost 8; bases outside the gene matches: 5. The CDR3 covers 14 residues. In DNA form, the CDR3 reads TGTGCCAGCTCACCCGGGACAGGGGGCGTGAAGCAGTACTTC. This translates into CASSPGTGGVKQYF.

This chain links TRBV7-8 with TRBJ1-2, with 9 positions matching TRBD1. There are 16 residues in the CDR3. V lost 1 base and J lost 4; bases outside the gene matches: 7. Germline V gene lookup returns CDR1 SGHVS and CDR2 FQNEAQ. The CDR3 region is CASSLGGQGVLYGYTF. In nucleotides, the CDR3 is TGTGCCAGCAGCTTAGGGGGACAGGGAGTGCTCTATGGCTACACCTTC.

Written as DNA, the CDR3 is TGCGCCAGCAGCCAAGCTAGCGCGAGCTCCTACGAGCAGTACTTC. Protein sequence: CASSQASASSYEQYF. The V call is TRBV4-3, the J call TRBJ2-7, with a possible D match to TRBD2 (6 bases). This CDR3 comprises 15 residues. From germline, CDR1 is LGHNA and CDR2 YSLEER. Trimming cost V 1 base and J 0 bases, with 10 bases left between them.

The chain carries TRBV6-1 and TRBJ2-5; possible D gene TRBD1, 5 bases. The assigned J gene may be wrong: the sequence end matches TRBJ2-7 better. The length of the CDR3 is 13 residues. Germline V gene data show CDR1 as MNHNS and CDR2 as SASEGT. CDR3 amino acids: CASSLTGSYEQYF. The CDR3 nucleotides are TGTGCCAGCAGCCTTACAGGTTCCTACGAGCAGTACTTC.

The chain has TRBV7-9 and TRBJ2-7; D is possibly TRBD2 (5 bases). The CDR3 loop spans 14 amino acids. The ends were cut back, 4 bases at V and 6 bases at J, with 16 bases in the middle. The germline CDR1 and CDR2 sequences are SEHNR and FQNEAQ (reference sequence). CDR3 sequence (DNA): TGTGCCAGCAGCTCCCTTAGCGCCCCAGCCGAGCAGTACTTC. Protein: CASSSLSAPAEQYF.